Listed here are 12 T cell receptor beta chains from one sample, sequenced in a study of blood T cell repertoires in COVID-19. TCRdb keeps only in-frame clones here, not all; method: immunoSEQ multiplex PCR. The sample gives a few hundred thousand clones, about nine tenths of which show up once; under 3% is in the top ten. The sample consisted of PBMCs or T cells enriched from blood (not recorded which). Receptor source: a woman in her forties or fifties who had been exposed to COVID-19.

The chain carries TRBV27 and TRBJ2-6; D remains unclear. This CDR3 has 19 residues. Germline CDR1 MNHEY, CDR2 SMNVEV (reference sequence). Trimming stripped 7 bases from V and 0 bases from J, with 22 bases between. CDR3 residues: CASNWSETSVSSGANVLTF. For the CDR3, the DNA is TGTGCCAGCAACTGGAGTGAAACTTCTGTGAGCTCTGGGGCCAACGTCCTGACTTTC. The entire variable domain, with the rest obtained from reference TRBV27 and TRBJ2-6, is as follows: EAQVTQNPRYLITVTGKKLTVTCSQNMNHEYMSWYRQDPGLGLRQIYYSMNVEVTDKGDVPEGYKVSRKEKRNFPLILESPSPNQTSLYFCASNWSETSVSSGANVLTFGAGSRLTVL.

The V call is TRBV5-1, the J call TRBJ1-1, with D tentatively TRBD1 (6 bases). V lost 4 bases to trimming and J lost 0 bases, with 13 bases between them. The CDR3 is made up of 15 amino acids. Germline loops: CDR1 SGHRS, CDR2 YFSETQ. The CDR3 spells CASSGTGFMNTEAFF. The CDR3 DNA follows: TGCGCCAGCAGCGGAACAGGGTTCATGAACACTGAAGCTTTCTTT.

This clone was recorded once. The chain carries TRBV28 and TRBJ2-1, with TRBD2 matching over 12 bases. The CDR3 is made up of 14 amino acids. V was pared by 6 bases and J by 8 bases, with 5 bases of the junction left unmatched. Germline loops: CDR1 MDHEN, CDR2 SYDVKM. The CDR3 sequence is CASRPSGGADEQFF. For the CDR3, the DNA is TGTGCCAGCAGACCTAGCGGGGGGGCCGATGAGCAGTTCTTC.

This clone was recorded once. The V gene is TRBV5-1, the J gene TRBJ1-4, with 8 bases aligning to TRBD1. This CDR3 comprises 14 residues. Looked up from germline, CDR1 is SGHRS and CDR2 is YFSETQ. V shed 7 bases and J 5 bases; nucleotides not matched to a gene: 7. The CDR3 reads CASGGQGGNEKLFF. CDR3 coding DNA: TGCGCCAGCGGCGGACAGGGTGGGAATGAAAAACTGTTTTTT.

This clone was counted once. The J gene is TRBJ2-1, the V gene TRBV9; 11 nucleotides match TRBD2. Trimming removed 2 bases from V and 7 bases from J; junction bases left unmatched: 5. The CDR3 contains 15 residues. Germline CDR1 and CDR2: SGDLS and YYNGEE. The CDR3 loop reads CASSVLWTSGNEQFF. The CDR3 nucleotides read TGTGCCAGCAGCGTCCTCTGGACTAGCGGGAATGAGCAGTTCTTC.

The chain joins TRBV3-1 (or the pseudogene TRBV3-2) to TRBJ2-5, with D unclear. V lost 5 bases and J lost 7, with 11 bases in between. Germline-derived CDR1 and CDR2 are LGHDT and YNNKEL (reference sequence). This CDR3 comprises 12 residues. The CDR3 sequence: CASSSALGTQYF. The CDR3 nucleotides are TGTGCCAGCAGCAGCGCCCTGGGGACCCAGTACTTC.

V usage is TRBV30 and J usage is TRBJ2-7, with 10 bases matching TRBD1. Germline V gene data show CDR1 as GTSNPN and CDR2 as SVGIG (reference sequence). V shed 3 bases, J shed 5 bases, and the junction held 4 bases outside the gene matches. The CDR3 is 13 amino acids. CDR3 sequence: CAWSRDRGNEQYF. Here the CDR3 DNA reads TGTGCCTGGAGCCGGGACAGGGGTAACGAGCAGTACTTC.

This sequence joins TRBV19 and TRBJ1-6; the match to TRBD1 covers 11 bases. Germline trimming cut 5 bases from V and 0 bases from J; bases unmatched to any gene: 0. The germline gives CDR1 LNHDA, CDR2 SQIVND (reference sequence). The CDR3 runs to 16 residues. The CDR3 here is CASSGTGGSYNSPLHF. CDR3 nucleotide sequence: TGTGCCAGTAGTGGGACAGGGGGCTCCTATAATTCACCCCTCCACTTT.

This rearrangement joins TRBV12-3 or TRBV12-4 to TRBJ1-4; 8 nucleotides agree with TRBD1. This CDR3 is built from 13 residues. Trimming took 6 bases from V and 7 from J; bases not matched to a gene: 4. The CDR3 DNA sequence: TGTGCCAGCAGCTCACAGGGGGTTGAAAAACTGTTTTTT. Its protein is CASSSQGVEKLFF.

The V call is TRBV12-3 or TRBV12-4, the J call TRBJ1-2, with D perhaps TRBD1 (6 bases). Deletions cut 3 bases from V and 6 bases from J, with 8 bases between. CDR3 length: 12 residues. The chain's CDR3 is CASSLYRDGYTF. CDR3 DNA sequence: TGTGCCAGCAGTTTGTACAGGGATGGCTACACCTTC.

This clone was found once. V usage is TRBV5-1 and J usage is TRBJ1-2; D is ambiguous. V lost 0 bases to trimming and J lost 8 bases, with 11 bases between them. CDR3 length: 13 residues. CDR1 is SGHRS, CDR2 YFSETQ, per germline. CDR3: CASSLVGDKGYTF. The CDR3 coding sequence is TGCGCCAGCAGCTTGGTAGGAGATAAGGGCTACACCTTC. Full variable domain (outside the CDR3, taken from reference TRBV5-1 and TRBJ1-2): KAGVTQTPRYLIKTRGQQVTLSCSPISGHRSVSWYQQTPGQGLQFLFEYFSETQRNKGNFPGRFSGRQFSNSRSEMNVSTLELGDSALYLCASSLVGDKGYTFGSGTRLTVV.

This chain uses TRBV5-4 with TRBJ1-5, with 10 bases matching TRBD1. V gave up 4 bases and J gave up 2 bases; unmatched junction bases: 3. CDR1 is SGHNT and CDR2 is YYREEE in the germline V gene (reference sequence). The CDR3 runs to 15 residues. For the CDR3, the DNA is TGTGCCAGCAGCCGACAGGGGGCCGGCAATCAGCCCCAGCATTTT. Translated: CASSRQGAGNQPQHF.